Given below is one TCR beta chain in context. Its cognate antigen has yet to be identified. Base qualities are not at hand, and no much larger clone is one base apart. The library was obtained by the immunoSEQ multiplex PCR assay. For the multiplex PCR, a mixture combining 60 forward primers for TCR Vbeta segments and 13 reverse primers for TCR Jbeta segments was used. The CDR3 region of rearranged TCR beta genes was amplified from genomic DNA by a multiplex PCR assay. On the Illumina HiSeq System, the amplified TCR beta libraries were sequenced as 87-base-pair reads. The study's own analysis went as follows. In a later analysis, tens of millions of unique TCR beta chains were counted across the roughly 610 repertoires, and approximately 11 million of these chains were shared by at least two donors. To remove PCR and sequencing errors, raw reads were error-corrected and collapsed into unique sequences using a nearest-neighbor algorithm that merged closely related sequences. To assign V, D and J gene segments, CDR3 sequences were aligned to IMGT reference sequences. For a sequence to be retained, a match of at least six nucleotides was required to both a V gene segment and a J gene segment. A rearrangement counted as productive if the CDR3 had no stop codons and remained in frame with V and J, and every other rearrangement counted as non-productive. Following IMGT convention, CDR3 was defined as the stretch from the second conserved V-encoded cysteine to the conserved J-encoded phenylalanine. Sequences without an unambiguous match to a single V gene segment were excluded from the earlier analysis of about 600 of the donors. An earlier analysis of 500 to 700 of the donors classified V segments as functional when productive rearrangements were above 56.7% and as segregating when the standard deviation between donors was above 5%. A statistical classification framework was developed to diagnose cytomegalovirus status using the catalog of TCR beta chain sequences. In a later analysis, V and J genes were assigned by comparing TCR nucleotide sequences against IMGT/GENE-DB human TR gene sequences. Using the TCRdist pipeline, a later analysis assigned CDR3 sequences along with most-parsimonious VDJ recombination scenarios. In a later analysis, each TCR beta chain was defined by its CDR3 amino acid sequence together with its V-gene family, and reads without a unique V-gene family were excluded. To address suspected cross-contamination and a sequencing artifact, a later analysis removed a few hundred highly shared, low-generation-probability nucleotide sequences. In a later analysis, a clonal expansion index for each public chain was calculated from normalized within-repertoire ranks of inferred template counts. Generation probabilities in a later analysis came from a VDJ recombination model fitted to out-of-frame rearrangements, and those results were checked against IGoR. A later analysis scored TCR-TCR, TCR-HLA and TCR-CMV co-occurrence with hypergeometric tests, applying a repertoire-size bias correction to TCR pairs. A later analysis estimated false discovery rates by permuting HLA or CMV assignments 20 times. In a later analysis, co-occurring TCRs were grouped with DBSCAN, and TCRdist sequence similarity was added when clustering was performed within HLA-allele-positive subsets. Repertoires with fewer than 30,000 or more than 120,000 public chains, plus five repertoires with anomalous nucleotide sharing, were excluded from co-occurrence clustering. The table comes from immuneACCESS by way of TCRdb, which keeps in-frame sequences with V and J called. Part of the clones is missing from these tables; in studies checked, under half for an unresolved V gene and the rest for unknown reasons. The V and J calls and clone size were taken over from that table, and D and trimming were inferred from the DNA. For this sample there are 170,000 or so clones; 80% to 90% appear just once. Under 5% of the sample goes to the ten largest clones.

The data originate from a study of cytomegalovirus exposure and HLA in healthy donors (TCRdb year 2017). At the level of the whole study: According to an earlier analysis of a few hundred of the donors, about 180 million T cells yielded 117 million unique TCR beta sequences and about 300 Gb of sequence data. Besides the first cohort of hundreds of subjects, a separate validation cohort made up of 120 different subjects was used. Every repertoire in the discovery cohort had been generated on one and the same sequencing platform. In an earlier analysis of several hundred of the donors, high-throughput TCR beta sequencing was used to judge whether each TCR beta V gene segment behaved as functional or pseudogenic. Among roughly 400 genotyped donors of the cohort, an average of about 240,000 unique TCR beta nucleotide sequences were sequenced per donor, about a sixth of them non-productive. The later analysis used no new phenotypic data to find candidate immune exposures, relying instead on TCR beta sequences and their occurrence across donors. The number of donors typed differed by locus, with 629-630 for A, B, C, DRB1 and DQB1, 522 for DQA1, 600 to 610 for DPA1, and 472 for DPB1. The study aimed to test whether cataloging public T cell receptors could reveal signatures of past pathogen exposure. An early release covering 550 to 700 HLA-typed donors comprised about 300 gigabases of sequencing data and around 80 million unique TCR sequences. To predict cytomegalovirus infection status, the study brought together high-throughput TCR immunosequencing, statistical association of individual TCRs with disease status, and machine learning. The T cell repertoires of around 670 subjects were profiled by immunosequencing and related to cytomegalovirus serostatus. A later genetic analysis took genome-wide SNP genotypes for 398 of the 666 donors and used that subset as a discovery cohort. The genetic ancestry cluster associated with self-reported Caucasian donors included over 65% of the approximately 400 genotyped donors. About five DR-DQ haplotypes were handled as single units for association and clustering, since linkage in the cohort was strong. Both class I and class II loci were covered by HLA typing, at four-digit resolution. Donor age, sex, ethnicity and CMV serostatus were compiled alongside the repertoire data. A later analysis re-analyzed previously published TCR beta repertoires from approximately 670 donors and added high-resolution HLA genotyping to study TCR occurrence patterns.

The CDR3 runs 16 amino acids, cysteine and phenylalanine included. Only the CDR3 DNA is retained, 48 bases long and in frame from the first base. Unmatched junction bases come to 8, with V trimmed by 5 bases and J by 0 bases. Based on the germline V gene, the CDR1 and CDR2 sequences are SNHLY and FYNNEI. In total, 500 to 700 healthy bone marrow donors made up the cohort. At the time of sampling, all cohort members were nominally healthy, though unrecorded immune exposures were likely present. The donor was CMV seropositive and was included in the group of 250 to 300 seropositive cohort members. Every donor gave a peripheral blood sample, and the peripheral blood mononuclear cells from that sample were used for TCR beta sequencing. Genomic DNA extraction from the blood cell samples was performed with the Qiagen DNeasy Blood Extraction Kit. The investigation overall reported the following: When HLA alleles, especially DR and DQ, strongly co-occurred, TCR associations were difficult to assign to individual alleles. A total of fewer than 200 TCR beta chains were listed by the study as associated with cytomegalovirus. An earlier analysis of approximately 590 of the donors showed that most TCR beta V segments appeared in productive rearrangements either about 87% or about 30% of the time, which broadly matched IMGT annotations. According to a later analysis, TCR association rates differed among HLA loci, with DRB1 alleles showing the most associated TCRs and HLA-C alleles showing the fewest. This cohort had only TCR beta chains sequenced, and the lack of alpha or paired-chain data limited which features could be detected. HLA typing was unavailable for some donors at each locus, so association tests used only the typed subset. Presence/absence analyses assumed roughly uniform sequencing depth across donors, an assumption that may not hold. A group of highly shared sequence variants was considered likely to be a technical artifact of the sequencing pipeline. A later analysis found that most CMV-associated TCR beta chains appeared HLA-restricted, with HLA associations seemingly driven largely by CMV exposure. Immune exposure information for the cohort was limited to CMV serostatus. Linkage disequilibrium might explain the correlated functional status among segregating V segments, but an unknown experimental factor could not be ruled out. A later genetic analysis reported fewer N-insertions in productive TCRs among donors in an Asian-associated ancestry cluster than the roughly 690-donor mean. According to a later analysis, parvovirus B19, influenza, CMV and Epstein-Barr virus appeared linked to several top co-occurrence clusters. The 87-base-pair reads could not distinguish some IMGT-functional V segments, including TRBV6-2 and TRBV6-3, so those segments were excluded. Because counts were too low, about 18 rarely observed V segments, including chromosome 9 orphons, were left out of the earlier analysis of a few hundred of the donors. A later genetic analysis associated a missense DCLRE1C variant with V-gene and J-gene trimming of TCR beta chains, and an independent cohort replicated the association. While some public TCRs were present in many individuals, most TCR sequences turned up only very rarely across donors. In a later analysis, 15,000 to 20,000 TCR beta sequences were associated with specific HLA alleles at a false discovery rate of 0.05. The classifier was reported to diagnose cytomegalovirus status with high specificity and sensitivity in both the original and validation cohorts. A further reported finding was that TCR beta sequences accurately predicted the HLA-A and HLA-B alleles for most subjects in the first cohort. A later analysis found that HLA-associated TCR beta chains were more clonally expanded and had lower generation probabilities than equally common non-associated chains. The authors suggested that the approach could potentially be extended to other disease states and immunological phenotypes. In vitro tests confirmed that three of the cytomegalovirus-associated TCR beta chains recognize cytomegalovirus antigens.

Material: PBMCs. Recombination linked TRBV2 to TRBJ1-1; TRBD1 fits 8 bases in the junction. The origin of this receptor is a girl between 10 and 17 years old in good health and CMV-seropositive. DNA sequence: TGTGCCAGCAGTCAGGACAGGGTAGACGTGAACACTGAAGCTTTCTTT. Translated, this gives CASSQDRVDVNTEAFF.